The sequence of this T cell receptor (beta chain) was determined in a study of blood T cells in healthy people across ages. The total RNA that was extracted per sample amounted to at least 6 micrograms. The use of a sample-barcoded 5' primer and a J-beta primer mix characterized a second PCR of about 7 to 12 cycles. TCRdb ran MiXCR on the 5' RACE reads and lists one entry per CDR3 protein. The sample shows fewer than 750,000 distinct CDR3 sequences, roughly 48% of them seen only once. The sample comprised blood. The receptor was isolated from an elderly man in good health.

CDR3 coding DNA: TGTGCCAGCAGTCGATTGGGACAGGGCTACGAGCAGTACTTC. It translates to CASSRLGQGYEQYF. This chain links TRBV5-6 with TRBJ2-7; 9 bases line up with TRBD1. The CDR3 is 14 amino acids. Germline values: CDR1 SGHDT, CDR2 YYEEEE. The V segment lost 5 bases and the J segment 3 bases; nucleotides outside the gene matches: 6.